This TCR beta chain was profiled in a study of T cells expressing NK-cell markers. Broader study findings: Nothing established the HCMV specificity of expanded NKG2C+ T cell clones.

Comment on this clonotype: The antigen is not known.

No DNA is given; TCRdb re-called the 5' RACE reads and lists each CDR3 protein once. The repertoire table contains roughly 300,000 distinct CDR3 sequences. The CDR3 runs to 15 residues. V usage is TRBV12-3 or TRBV12-4 and J usage is TRBJ2-5; TCRdb proposes TRBD1, but this gene call is untestable without DNA. The clonotype comes from a woman between 18 and 69 years old in good health. Sequencing input: blood T cells: a sorted CD56 or NKG2C T cell subset, CD4+ or CD8+ T cells, or bulk PBMC T cells (not recorded which). The CDR3 spells CASSPGTVIQETQYF.